This T cell receptor beta chain was recorded in a study of T cell responses to AZD1222 COVID-19 vaccine. In the study overall: Second-dose intervals of approximately 4 or approximately 12 weeks were pooled. The study's findings and limits: Mostly white British, mostly female donors; authors suggested clonal diversity may be underestimated. Baseline serology detected seropositivity in only six or seven AZD1222 recipients. Nearly half of unique spike-specific TCRs reportedly avoided B.1.351 and B.1.1.7 mutated regions.

The germline gives CDR1 SGHTA, CDR2 FQGNSA. The length of the CDR3 is 14 residues. V lost 4 bases, J lost 1 base, and 10 bases lay in between. TCRdb keeps only in-frame clones here, not all; method: immunoSEQ multiplex PCR. The sample lists some 97,000 clones; around nine tenths were seen once. A word on this clone: Its antigen is not known.

The TCR originated in an adult in good health. The input for sequencing was peripheral blood, taken on day 0 of AZD1222 vaccination. The chain recombines TRBV7-2 with TRBJ1-1; D may be TRBD1 (5 bases). In DNA, the CDR3 is TGTGCCAGCAGCTATTATCAGGGGAACACTGAAGCTTTCTTT. Residues: CASSYYQGNTEAFF.